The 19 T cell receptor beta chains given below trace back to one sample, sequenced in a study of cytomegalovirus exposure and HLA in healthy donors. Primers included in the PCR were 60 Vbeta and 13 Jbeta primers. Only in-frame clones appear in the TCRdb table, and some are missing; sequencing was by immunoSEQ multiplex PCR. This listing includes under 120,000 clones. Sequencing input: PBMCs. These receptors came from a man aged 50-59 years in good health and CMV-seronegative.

DNA for the CDR3: TGTGCCAGCACCACTCTTAACACTGAAGCTTTCTTT. Translation gives CASTTLNTEAFF. The J gene is TRBJ1-1, the V gene TRBV7-9, with D uncertain. The V end lost 7 bases, the J end lost 2 bases, and 8 bases lay between the germline ends. Germline loops: CDR1 SEHNR, CDR2 FQNEAQ (reference sequence). This CDR3 spans 12 amino acids. Full variable domain (rest looked up from reference TRBV7-9 and TRBJ1-1): DTGVSQNPRHKITKRGQNVTFRCDPISEHNRLYWYRQTLGQGPEFLTYFQNEAQLEKSRLLSDRFSAERPKGSFSTLEIQRTEQGDSAMYLCASTTLNTEAFFGQGTRLTVV.

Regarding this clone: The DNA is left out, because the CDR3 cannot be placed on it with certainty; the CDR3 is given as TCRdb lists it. The CDR3 region is CASSFGQGAGKYF. V gene TRBV27 combines with J gene TRBJ2-4; the D call of TRBD1 is as the table states it, not checked on the DNA. Germline V gene data show CDR1 as MNHEY and CDR2 as SMNVEV (reference sequence). The CDR3 is made up of 13 amino acids, end residues included.

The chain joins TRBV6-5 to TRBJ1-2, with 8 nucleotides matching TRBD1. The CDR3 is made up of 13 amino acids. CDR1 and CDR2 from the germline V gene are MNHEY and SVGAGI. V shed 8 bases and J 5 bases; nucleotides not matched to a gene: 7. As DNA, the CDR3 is TGTGCCAGCGCCTGGGACAGGAGATATGGCTACACCTTC. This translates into CASAWDRRYGYTF.

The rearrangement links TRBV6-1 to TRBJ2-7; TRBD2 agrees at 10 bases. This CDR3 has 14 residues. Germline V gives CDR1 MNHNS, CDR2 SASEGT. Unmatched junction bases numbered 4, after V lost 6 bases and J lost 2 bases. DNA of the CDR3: TGTGCCAGCAGATTAGCGGGGGGCCCCTACGAGCAGTACTTC. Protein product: CASRLAGGPYEQYF.

CDR3 DNA sequence: TGCGCCAGCAGCCAAGGGGTAGGGGTCATGAACACTGAAGCTTTCTTT. It yields the protein CASSQGVGVMNTEAFF. The chain uses TRBV4-3 and TRBJ1-1; a weak D match, TRBD1 (5 bases). Trimming removed 1 base at V and 0 bases at J, with 12 bases between. The CDR3 has 16 residues. The V gene's germline CDR1 is LGHNA and CDR2 YSLEER.

For the CDR3, the DNA is TGTGCCACTCGACTGGGGAACACTGAAGCTTTCTTT. This translates into CATRLGNTEAFF. The chain recombines TRBV10-3 with TRBJ1-1, with D hard to call. V dropped 10 bases and J dropped 1 base, with 10 bases sitting between them. CDR1 is ENHRY, CDR2 SYGVKD, per germline. The CDR3 sequence is 12 residues long.

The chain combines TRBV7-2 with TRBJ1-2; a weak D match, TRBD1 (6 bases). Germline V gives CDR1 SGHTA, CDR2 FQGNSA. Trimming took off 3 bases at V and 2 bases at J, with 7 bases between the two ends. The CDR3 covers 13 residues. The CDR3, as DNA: TGTGCCAGCAGCTTCGGACAGAACTATGGCTACACCTTC. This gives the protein CASSFGQNYGYTF.

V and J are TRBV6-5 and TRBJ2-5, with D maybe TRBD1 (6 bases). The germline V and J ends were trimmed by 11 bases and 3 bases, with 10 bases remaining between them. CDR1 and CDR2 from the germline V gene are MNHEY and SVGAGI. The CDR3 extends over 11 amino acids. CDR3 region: CAGRTEETQYF. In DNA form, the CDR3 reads TGTGCCGGACGGACAGAAGAGACCCAGTACTTC.

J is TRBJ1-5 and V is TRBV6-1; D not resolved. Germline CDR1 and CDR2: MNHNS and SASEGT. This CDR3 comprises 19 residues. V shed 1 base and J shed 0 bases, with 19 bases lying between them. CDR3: CASSEGPNRGMHSNQPQHF. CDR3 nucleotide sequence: TGTGCCAGCAGTGAAGGACCAAATCGGGGAATGCATAGCAATCAGCCCCAGCATTTT.

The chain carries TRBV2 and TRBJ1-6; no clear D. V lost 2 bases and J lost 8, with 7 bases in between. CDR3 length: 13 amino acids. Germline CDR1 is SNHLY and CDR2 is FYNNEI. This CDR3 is CASSESGYSPLHF. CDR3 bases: TGTGCCAGCAGTGAATCGGGGTATTCACCCCTCCACTTT.

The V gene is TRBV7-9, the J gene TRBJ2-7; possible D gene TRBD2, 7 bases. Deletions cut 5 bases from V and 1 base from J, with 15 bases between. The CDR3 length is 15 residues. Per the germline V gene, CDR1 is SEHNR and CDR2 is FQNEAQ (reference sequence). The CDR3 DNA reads TGTGCCAGCAGCCATGGGGGGAGGGGGTCCTACGAGCAGTACTTC. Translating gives CASSHGGRGSYEQYF.

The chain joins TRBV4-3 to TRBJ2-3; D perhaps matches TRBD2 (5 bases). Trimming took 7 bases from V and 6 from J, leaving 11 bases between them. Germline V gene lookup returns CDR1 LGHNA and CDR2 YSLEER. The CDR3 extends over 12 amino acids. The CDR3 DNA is TGCGCCAGCAAGGGAGCATCGGATACGCAGTATTTT. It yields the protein CASKGASDTQYF.

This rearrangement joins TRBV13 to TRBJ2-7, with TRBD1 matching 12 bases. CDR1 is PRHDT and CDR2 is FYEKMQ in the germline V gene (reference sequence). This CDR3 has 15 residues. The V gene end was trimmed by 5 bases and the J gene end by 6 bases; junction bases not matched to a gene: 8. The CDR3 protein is CASSEPGQGAPEQYF. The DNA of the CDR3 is TGTGCCAGCAGCGAGCCGGGACAGGGGGCCCCCGAGCAGTACTTC.

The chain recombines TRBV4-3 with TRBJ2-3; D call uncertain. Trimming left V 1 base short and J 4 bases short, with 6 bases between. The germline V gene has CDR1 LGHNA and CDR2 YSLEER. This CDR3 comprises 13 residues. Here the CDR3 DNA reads TGCGCCAGCAGCCAAGTGTATCCAGATACGCAGTATTTT. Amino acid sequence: CASSQVYPDTQYF.

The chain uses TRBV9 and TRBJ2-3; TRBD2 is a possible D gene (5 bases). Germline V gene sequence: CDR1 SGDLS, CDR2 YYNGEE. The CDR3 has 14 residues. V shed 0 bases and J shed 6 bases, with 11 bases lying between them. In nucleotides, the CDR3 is TGTGCCAGCAGCGTAGGCCTAGCCTCGGATACGCAGTATTTT. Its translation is CASSVGLASDTQYF. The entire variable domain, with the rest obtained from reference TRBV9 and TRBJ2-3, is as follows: DSGVTQTPKHLITATGQRVTLRCSPRSGDLSVYWYQQSLDQGLQFLIQYYNGEERAKGNILERFSAQQFPDLHSELNLSSLELGDSALYFCASSVGLASDTQYFGPGTRLTVL.

The CDR3 reads CASSIGAGGNTEAFF. CDR3 DNA: TGTGCCAGTAGTATAGGGGCAGGGGGGAACACTGAAGCTTTCTTT. The chain employs TRBV19 and TRBJ1-1; TRBD1 matches at 7 bases. CDR1 and CDR2 from the germline V gene are LNHDA and SQIVND (reference sequence). After removal of 1 base from V and 1 base from J, the junction contained 3 bases not matched to a gene. CDR3 size: 15 residues.

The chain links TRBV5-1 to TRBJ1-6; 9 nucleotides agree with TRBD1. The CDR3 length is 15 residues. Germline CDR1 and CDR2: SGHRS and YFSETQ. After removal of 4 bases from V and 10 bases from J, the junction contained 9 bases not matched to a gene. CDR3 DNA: TGCGCCAGCAGCCCCCGGACAGGGGAGGTCTCACCCCTCCACTTT. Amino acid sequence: CASSPRTGEVSPLHF. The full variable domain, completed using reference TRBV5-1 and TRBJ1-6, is KAGVTQTPRYLIKTRGQQVTLSCSPISGHRSVSWYQQTPGQGLQFLFEYFSETQRNKGNFPGRFSGRQFSNSRSEMNVSTLELGDSALYLCASSPRTGEVSPLHFGNGTRLTVT.

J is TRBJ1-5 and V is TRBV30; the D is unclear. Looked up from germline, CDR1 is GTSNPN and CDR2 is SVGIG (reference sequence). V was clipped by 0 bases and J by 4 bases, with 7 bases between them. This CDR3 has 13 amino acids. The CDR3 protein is CAWSVTSNQPQHF. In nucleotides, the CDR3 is TGTGCCTGGAGTGTTACAAGTAATCAGCCCCAGCATTTT.

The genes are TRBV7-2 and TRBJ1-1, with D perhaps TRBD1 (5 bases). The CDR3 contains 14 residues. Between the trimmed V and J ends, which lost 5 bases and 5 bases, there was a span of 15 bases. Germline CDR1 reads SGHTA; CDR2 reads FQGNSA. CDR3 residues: CASSLMGGWTEAFF. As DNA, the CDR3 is TGTGCCAGCAGCCTCATGGGGGGATGGACTGAAGCTTTCTTT.